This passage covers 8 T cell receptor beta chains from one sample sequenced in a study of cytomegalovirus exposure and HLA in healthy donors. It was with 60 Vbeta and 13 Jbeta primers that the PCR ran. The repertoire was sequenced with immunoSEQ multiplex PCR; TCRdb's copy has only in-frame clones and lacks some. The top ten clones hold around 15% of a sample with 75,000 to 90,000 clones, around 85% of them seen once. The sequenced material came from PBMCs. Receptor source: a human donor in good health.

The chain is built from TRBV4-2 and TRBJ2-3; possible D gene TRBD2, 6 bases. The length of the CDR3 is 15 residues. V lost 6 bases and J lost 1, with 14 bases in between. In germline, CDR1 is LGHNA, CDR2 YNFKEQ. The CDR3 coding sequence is TGTGCCAGCAGTCTTACCGGGACTCGCACAGATACGCAGTATTTT. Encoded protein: CASSLTGTRTDTQYF.

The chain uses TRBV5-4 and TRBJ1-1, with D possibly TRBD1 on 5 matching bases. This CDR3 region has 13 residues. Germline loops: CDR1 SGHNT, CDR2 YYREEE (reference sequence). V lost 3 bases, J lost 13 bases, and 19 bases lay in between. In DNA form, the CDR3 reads TGTGCCAGCAGCTACAATATTGGGGCGTCTGATTTCTTT. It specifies CASSYNIGASDFF.

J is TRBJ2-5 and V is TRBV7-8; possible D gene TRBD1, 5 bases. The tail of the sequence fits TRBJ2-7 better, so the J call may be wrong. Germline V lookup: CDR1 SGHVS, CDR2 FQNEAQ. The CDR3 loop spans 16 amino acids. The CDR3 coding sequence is TGTGCCAGCAGCTTAGGAACGCTCAATCAGGGCTACGAGCAGTACTTC. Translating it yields CASSLGTLNQGYEQYF.

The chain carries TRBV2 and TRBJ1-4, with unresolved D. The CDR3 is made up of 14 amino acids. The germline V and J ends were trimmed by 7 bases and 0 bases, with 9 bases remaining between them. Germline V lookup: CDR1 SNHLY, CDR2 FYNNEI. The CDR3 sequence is CASTQDTTNEKLFF. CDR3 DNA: TGTGCCAGCACCCAGGATACAACTAATGAAAAACTGTTTTTT. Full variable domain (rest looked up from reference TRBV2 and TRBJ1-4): EPEVTQTPSHQVTQMGQEVILRCVPISNHLYFYWYRQILGQKVEFLVSFYNNEISEKSEIFDDQFSVERPDGSNFTLKIRSTKLEDSAMYFCASTQDTTNEKLFFGSGTQLSVL.

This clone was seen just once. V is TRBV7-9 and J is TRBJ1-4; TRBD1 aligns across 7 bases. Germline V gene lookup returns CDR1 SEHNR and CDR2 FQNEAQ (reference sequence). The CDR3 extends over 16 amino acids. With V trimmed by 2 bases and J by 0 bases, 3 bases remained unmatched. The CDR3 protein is CASSLPRGTTNEKLFF. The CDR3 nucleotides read TGTGCCAGCAGCTTACCCAGGGGGACAACTAATGAAAAACTGTTTTTT.

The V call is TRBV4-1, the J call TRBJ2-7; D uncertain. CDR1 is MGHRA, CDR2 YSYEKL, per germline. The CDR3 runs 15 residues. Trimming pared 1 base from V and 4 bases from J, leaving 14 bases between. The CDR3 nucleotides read TGCGCCAGCAGCCAAGCTTCCGGGTTTCAGTACGAGCAGTACTTC. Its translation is CASSQASGFQYEQYF.

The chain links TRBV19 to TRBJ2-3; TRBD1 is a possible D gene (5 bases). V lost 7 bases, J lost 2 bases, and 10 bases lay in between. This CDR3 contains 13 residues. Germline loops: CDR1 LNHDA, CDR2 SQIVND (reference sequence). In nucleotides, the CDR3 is TGTGCCAGTACATGGACAAACACAGATACGCAGTATTTT. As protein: CASTWTNTDTQYF.

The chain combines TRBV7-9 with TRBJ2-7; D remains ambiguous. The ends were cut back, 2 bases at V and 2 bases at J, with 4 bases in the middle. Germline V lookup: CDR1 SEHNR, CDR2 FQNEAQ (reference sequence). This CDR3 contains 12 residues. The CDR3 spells CASSLSAYEQYF. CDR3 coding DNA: TGTGCCAGCAGCTTAAGCGCCTACGAGCAGTACTTC.